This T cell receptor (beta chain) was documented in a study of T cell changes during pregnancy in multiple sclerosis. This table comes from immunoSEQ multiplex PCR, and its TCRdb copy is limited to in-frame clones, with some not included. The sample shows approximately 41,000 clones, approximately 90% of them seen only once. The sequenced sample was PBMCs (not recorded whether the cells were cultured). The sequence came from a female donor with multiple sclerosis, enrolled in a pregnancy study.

The CDR3 spells CASSQDLTQVNTEAFF. CDR3 nucleotides: TGCGCCAGCAGCCAAGATCTAACACAGGTGAACACTGAAGCTTTCTTT. The chain recombines TRBV4-3 with TRBJ1-1; a possible D gene is TRBD1 (5 bases). V was clipped by 0 bases and J by 0 bases, with 11 bases between them. CDR3 length: 16 amino acids. Germline V lookup: CDR1 LGHNA, CDR2 YSLEER.